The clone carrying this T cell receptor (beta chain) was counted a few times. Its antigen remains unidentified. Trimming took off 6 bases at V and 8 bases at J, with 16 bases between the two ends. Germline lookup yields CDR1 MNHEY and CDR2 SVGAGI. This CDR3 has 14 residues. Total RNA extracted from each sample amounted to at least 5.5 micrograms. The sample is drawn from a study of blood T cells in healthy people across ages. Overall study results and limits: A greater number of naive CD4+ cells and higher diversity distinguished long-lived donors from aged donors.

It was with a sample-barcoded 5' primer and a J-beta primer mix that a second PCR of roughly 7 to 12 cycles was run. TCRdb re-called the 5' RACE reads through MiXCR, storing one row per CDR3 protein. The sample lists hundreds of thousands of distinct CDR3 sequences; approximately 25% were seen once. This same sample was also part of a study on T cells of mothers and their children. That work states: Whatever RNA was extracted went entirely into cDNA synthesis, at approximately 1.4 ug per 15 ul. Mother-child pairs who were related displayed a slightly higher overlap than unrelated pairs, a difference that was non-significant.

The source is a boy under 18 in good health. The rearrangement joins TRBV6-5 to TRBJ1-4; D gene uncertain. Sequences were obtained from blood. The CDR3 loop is CASSSGPIGEKLFF. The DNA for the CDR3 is TGTGCCAGCAGCAGCGGACCCATCGGGGAAAAACTGTTTTTT.